Below are 14 T cell receptor beta chains sequenced from a single sample in a study of blood T cells in healthy people across ages. Using a J-beta primer mix together with a sample-barcoded 5' primer, a second PCR was run for roughly 6 to 12 cycles. Using its own MiXCR run on the 5' RACE reads, TCRdb lists one record per CDR3 protein. The data show about 1,500,000 distinct CDR3 sequences, 42% seen once. Material: blood. The receptor source for this set is a woman between 18 and 30 years old in good health.

This clonotype was recorded a few times. The CDR3 DNA follows: TGCAGTGCTAGAGTCCGTTTGGGGGATGGCTACACCTTC. The encoded protein is CSARVRLGDGYTF. The gene calls are TRBV20-1 and TRBJ1-2; D might be TRBD1 (5 bases). This CDR3 has 13 residues. V lost 1 base to trimming and J lost 6 bases, with 12 bases between them. Germline values: CDR1 DFQATT, CDR2 SNEGSKA (reference sequence).

V and J are TRBV20-1 and TRBJ1-5, with D unresolved. V was trimmed by 0 bases and J by 2 bases, leaving 14 bases between them. From germline, CDR1 is DFQATT and CDR2 SNEGSKA (reference sequence). The CDR3 totals 16 residues. For the CDR3, the DNA is TGCAGTGCTAGAGATATGGGAAGGGTAGGCAATCAGCCCCAGCATTTT. Amino acid sequence: CSARDMGRVGNQPQHF.

V gene TRBV7-9 combines with J gene TRBJ1-2; weak D call: TRBD1 (5 bases). The germline gives CDR1 SEHNR, CDR2 FQNEAQ (reference sequence). Trimming cost V 0 bases and J 2 bases, with 10 bases left between them. This CDR3 has 15 residues. The DNA for the CDR3 is TGTGCCAGCAGCTTAGCCCAGGGTAGCAACTATGGCTACACCTTC. Protein sequence: CASSLAQGSNYGYTF.

This chain links TRBV30 with TRBJ1-2, with D possibly being TRBD1 (6 bases). This CDR3 region has 18 residues. The germline gives CDR1 GTSNPN, CDR2 SVGIG (reference sequence). The V end lost 3 bases, the J end lost 8 bases, and 31 bases lay between the germline ends. Written as DNA, the CDR3 is TGTGCCTGGAGGCGGGGGGCAGAAACTCCCGTCTACCTCGGGGGCTACACCTTC. Its protein product is CAWRRGAETPVYLGGYTF.

The CDR3 spells CASSLPGLAGFNEQFF. The CDR3 bases are TGTGCCAGCAGCCTACCGGGACTAGCGGGTTTCAATGAGCAGTTCTTC. The chain recombines TRBV11-2 with TRBJ2-1; 12 bases fit TRBD2. Germline values: CDR1 SGHAT, CDR2 FQNNGV. CDR3 length: 16 residues. The ends lost 5 bases at V and 6 bases at J; junction bases unmatched: 8. Complete variable domain (other parts from reference TRBV11-2 and TRBJ2-1): EAGVAQSPRYKIIEKRQSVAFWCNPISGHATLYWYQQILGQGPKLLIQFQNNGVVDDSQLPKDRFSAERLKGVDSTLKIQPAKLEDSAVYLCASSLPGLAGFNEQFFGPGTRLTVL.

The V and J genes are TRBV6-6 and TRBJ2-7; D is undetermined. The CDR3 is 14 residues long. Germline values: CDR1 MNHNY, CDR2 SVGAGI (reference sequence). V lost 4 bases, J lost 4 bases, and 14 bases lay in between. The CDR3 here is CASSFSSSRYEQYF. The CDR3 DNA reads TGTGCCAGCAGTTTCTCTAGTAGTAGGTACGAGCAGTACTTC.

This clonotype was counted a few times. V is TRBV5-6 and J is TRBJ2-1, with D possibly called TRBD1 or TRBD2 (5 bases each). Germline loops: CDR1 SGHDT, CDR2 YYEEEE. The length of the CDR3 is 15 residues. Trimming removed 0 bases at V and 6 bases at J, with 13 bases between. The CDR3 DNA reads as TGTGCCAGCAGCTTGGATGGGACCCTCGGCAATGAGCAGTTCTTC. This gives the protein CASSLDGTLGNEQFF. The full variable domain, rest sourced from reference TRBV5-6 and TRBJ2-1, is DAGVTQSPTHLIKTRGQQVTLRCSPKSGHDTVSWYQQALGQGPQFIFQYYEEEERQRGNFPDRFSGHQFPNYSSELNVNALLLGDSALYLCASSLDGTLGNEQFFGPGTRLTVL.

V and J are TRBV6-2 or TRBV6-3 and TRBJ2-1; D not certain. Germline CDR1 is MNHEY and CDR2 is SVGEGT. Deletions cut 0 bases from V and 3 bases from J, with 9 bases between. This CDR3 region has 15 residues. The CDR3 nucleotides are TGTGCCAGCAGTTACTCGATGGTAGACTACAATGAGCAGTTCTTC. Protein: CASSYSMVDYNEQFF.

In the case of this clonotype: A much larger clone differs by one base, so this may be a read error. V gene TRBV25-1 combines with J gene TRBJ2-5; perhaps D is TRBD1 or TRBD2 (5 bases each). Germline CDR1 is MGHDK and CDR2 is SYGVNS. The germline V and J ends were trimmed by 4 bases and 1 base, with 13 bases remaining between them. The CDR3 totals 15 residues. The CDR3 DNA reads as TGTGCCAGCAGTGTGGGACGATCCATCCAAGAGACCCAGTACTTC. The encoded protein is CASSVGRSIQETQYF. Full variable domain (remainder filled in from reference TRBV25-1 and TRBJ2-5): EADIYQTPRYLVIGTGKKITLECSQTMGHDKMYWYQQDPGMELHLIHYSYGVNSTEKGDLSSESTVSRIRTEHFPLTLESARPSHTSQYLCASSVGRSIQETQYFGPGTRLLVL.

The chain couples TRBV6-5 to TRBJ2-1; D call uncertain. The DNA end favors TRBJ2-7, so the J call may be wrong. This CDR3 spans 14 amino acids. Germline lookup yields CDR1 MNHEY and CDR2 SVGAGI. CDR3 DNA sequence: TGTGCCAGCAGCTGGCGTAGCTCCTACAATGAGCAGTACTTC. This sequence encodes CASSWRSSYNEQYF.

The V and J genes are TRBV20-1 and TRBJ2-2, with D hard to call. CDR1 is DFQATT and CDR2 is SNEGSKA in the germline V gene (reference sequence). V dropped 3 bases and J dropped 1 base, with 9 bases sitting between them. The CDR3 is 14 amino acids. For the CDR3, the DNA is TGCAGTGCTAGCGCTTTAGGGAACACCGGGGAGCTGTTTTTT. Translation: CSASALGNTGELFF.

The rearrangement uses TRBV20-1 and TRBJ1-6, with 9 bases lining up with TRBD1. The CDR3 contains 13 residues. Germline V gene data show CDR1 as DFQATT and CDR2 as SNEGSKA (reference sequence). The V segment lost 3 bases and the J segment 10 bases; nucleotides outside the gene matches: 4. In nucleotides, the CDR3 is TGCAGTGCTAGTCAGGGACAGGGATCACCCCTCCACTTT. It translates to CSASQGQGSPLHF.

The gene calls are TRBV9 and TRBJ2-3, with 13 positions matching TRBD2. The V segment lost 4 bases and the J segment 3 bases; nucleotides outside the gene matches: 5. The CDR3 runs to 16 residues. The germline CDR1 and CDR2 sequences are SGDLS and YYNGEE. The CDR3 here is CASSYRTSGGTDTQYF. DNA of the CDR3: TGTGCCAGCAGCTACCGGACTAGCGGGGGTACAGATACGCAGTATTTT.

This chain links TRBV29-1 with TRBJ2-5, with 8 bases fitting TRBD1. From germline, CDR1 is SQVTM and CDR2 ANQGSEA. The CDR3 spans 16 residues. Losses at the gene ends were 3 bases for V and 3 bases for J; bases not matched to a gene: 12. The CDR3 sequence is CSVDSLRDRSEETQYF. The CDR3 nucleotides are TGCAGCGTTGATAGTTTAAGGGACAGGTCTGAAGAGACCCAGTACTTC.